These 32 T cell receptor beta chains share one sample of origin, sequenced in a study of human T cells and chemical hapten exposure. A single record per CDR3 protein comes from TCRdb applying MiXCR to the RACE reads. The table records 110,000 to 150,000 distinct CDR3 sequences, approximately 12% of them present only once. Time point: patch test 2, 6 weeks after DPC sensitization. Treatment: therapeutic diphenylcyclopropenone sensitization with weekly scalp DPC. Sequenced here: whole blood, sampled in connection with sensitization to the hapten diphenylcyclopropenone (DPC). The receptors shown here come from a woman in her 50s with alopecia areata. Some clones in this sample may be carry-over from other donors' samples.

This clonotype has ten or more counts. The gene calls are TRBV10-1 and TRBJ1-5; D remains ambiguous. This CDR3 spans 13 amino acids. Germline V CDR1 and CDR2: WNHNN, SYGVQD (reference sequence). Trimming took 4 bases from V and 5 from J, leaving 9 bases between them. This CDR3 reads CASSGQRDQPQHF. The CDR3 DNA reads TGCGCCAGCAGTGGTCAGCGGGATCAGCCCCAGCATTTT.

CDR3 coding DNA: TGCGCCAGCAGCTTCAGACCCACTTCCTACAATGAGCAGTTCTTC. Translating gives CASSFRPTSYNEQFF. The chain links TRBV5-1 to TRBJ2-1; no reliable D call. V lost 2 bases, J lost 1 base, and 10 bases lay in between. Germline CDR1 SGHRS, CDR2 YFSETQ. The CDR3 is 15 residues long.

A few counts support this clonotype. The chain uses TRBV7-8 and TRBJ2-1; D is ambiguous. CDR3 size: 13 residues. The V gene lost 3 bases and the J gene lost 6 bases, with 9 bases spanning the gap. Germline V gene lookup returns CDR1 SGHVS and CDR2 FQNEAQ. The CDR3 DNA reads TGTGCCAGCAGCTTCGGACGTCCCAATGAGCAGTTCTTC. Translation: CASSFGRPNEQFF.

This clonotype was seen a few times. V is TRBV12-3 or TRBV12-4 and J is TRBJ2-4, with D tentatively TRBD1 or TRBD2 (5 bases each). The V and J ends lost 5 bases and 8 bases respectively, with 19 bases between them. The CDR3 runs 15 residues. The CDR3 DNA reads TGTGCCAGCAGTACTCAGGGACCCCGAACGGACATTCAGTACTTC. Translating gives CASSTQGPRTDIQYF.

In the case of this clonotype: This may be a read error: a much more frequent sequence differs by one nucleotide. The chain recombines TRBV20-1 with TRBJ2-1; 11 positions match TRBD1. The germline V gene encodes CDR1 DFQATT and CDR2 SNEGSKA (reference sequence). CDR3 length equals 13 residues. CDR3 region: CSARTGGYNKQFF. CDR3 coding DNA: TGCAGTGCCCGGACAGGGGGCTACAATAAGCAGTTCTTC.

This clonotype appeared a few times. The CDR3 DNA reads as TGTGCCAGCGGGACAGGGGTCCCCTACGAGCAGTACTTC. Translation gives CASGTGVPYEQYF. This chain connects TRBV28 to TRBJ2-7; 10 nucleotides match TRBD1. The CDR3 covers 13 residues. V trimming: 8 bases; J trimming: 2 bases; junction bases outside the gene matches: 3. The V gene's germline CDR1 is MDHEN and CDR2 SYDVKM.

V is TRBV12-3 or TRBV12-4 and J is TRBJ1-5, with no clear D. The CDR3 length is 14 residues. Trimming took off 3 bases at V and 1 base at J, with 7 bases between the two ends. This CDR3 reads CASSFKLSNQPQHF. CDR3 nucleotides: TGTGCCAGCAGTTTTAAATTGAGCAATCAGCCCCAGCATTTT.

On this clonotype: Relative to the germline gene, one junction end is altered; a read error may explain this. This sequence joins TRBV9 and TRBJ1-1; the match to TRBD1 covers 7 bases. This CDR3 spans 14 amino acids. Germline CDR1 reads SGDLS; CDR2 reads YYNGEE. CDR3 sequence: CARAEGDRPGEGFF. In DNA form, the CDR3 reads TGTGCCAGGGCGGAGGGGGACAGACCTGGTGAAGGTTTCTTT.

This clonotype was seen many times. The V gene is TRBV29-1, the J gene TRBJ2-5; TRBD1 matches 10 bases. Trimming at V came to 7 bases and at J to 5 bases, leaving 7 bases not matched to a gene. The CDR3 spans 13 residues. Germline loops: CDR1 SQVTM, CDR2 ANQGSEA. CDR3 loop: CSGRQGAWETQYF. CDR3 DNA sequence: TGCAGCGGTAGACAGGGGGCCTGGGAGACCCAGTACTTC.

This clonotype was observed many times. As DNA, the CDR3 is TGTGCCAGCAGCGGTCTACGGCGAGGGGGGACTGAAGCTTTCTTT. This codes for CASSGLRRGGTEAFF. V gene TRBV5-5 combines with J gene TRBJ1-1; a possible D gene is TRBD1 (6 bases). The CDR3 is 15 amino acids. The germline V and J ends were trimmed by 4 bases and 5 bases, with 18 bases remaining between them. CDR1 is SGHKS, CDR2 YYEKEE, per germline (reference sequence).

This clonotype was observed at least ten times. This rearrangement joins TRBV7-2 to TRBJ1-6; 7 bases agree with TRBD1. The junction had 10 bases not matched to a gene; V was cut back by 4 bases and J by 10 bases. CDR3 length: 15 amino acids. Germline lookup yields CDR1 SGHTA and CDR2 FQGNSA. Written as DNA, the CDR3 is TGTGCCAGCAGCTCCGTGCAGGGGGTAGGGTCACCCCTCCACTTT. Amino acids: CASSSVQGVGSPLHF.

The chain links TRBV28 to TRBJ1-1; D ambiguous. This CDR3 region has 15 residues. Germline V gene data show CDR1 as MDHEN and CDR2 as SYDVKM. V lost 2 bases to trimming and J lost 1 base, with 11 bases between them. CDR3 bases: TGTGCCAGCAGTTTAGCTCCCCCTGGGAACACTGAAGCTTTCTTT. It specifies CASSLAPPGNTEAFF.

This clonotype was seen a handful of times. This rearrangement joins TRBV18 to TRBJ2-3; possible D gene TRBD1, 6 bases. Germline V gene data show CDR1 as KGHSH and CDR2 as LQKENI. This CDR3 is built from 15 residues. With 2 bases removed from V and 2 bases from J, the gap between germline ends came to 11 bases. CDR3 amino acids: CASSPWGLVTDTQYF. CDR3 coding DNA: TGTGCCAGCTCACCATGGGGGCTTGTCACAGATACGCAGTATTTT. Looking up the rest from reference TRBV18 and TRBJ2-3 gives the full variable domain: NAGVMQNPRHLVRRRGQEARLRCSPMKGHSHVYWYRQLPEEGLKFMVYLQKENIIDESGMPKERFSAEFPKEGPSILRIQQVVRGDSAAYFCASSPWGLVTDTQYFGPGTRLTVL.

V usage is TRBV19 and J usage is TRBJ2-3; 10 bases match TRBD1. V lost 5 bases, J lost 5 bases, and 10 bases stayed unmatched. CDR3 size: 16 residues. Germline V gives CDR1 LNHDA, CDR2 SQIVND (reference sequence). The CDR3 region has the DNA TGTGCCAGTAGTCCGGCGACAGGGGGCTTCGGAGATACGCAGTATTTT. It is translated as CASSPATGGFGDTQYF.

This clonotype was picked up a small number of times. The chain combines TRBV9 with TRBJ2-5; possibly TRBD1 or TRBD2 for D (6 bases each). This CDR3 comprises 14 residues. Germline V lookup: CDR1 SGDLS, CDR2 YYNGEE. Trimming pared 7 bases from V and 1 base from J, leaving 14 bases between. DNA for the CDR3: TGTGCCAGCTCGGGGGCAGGACCCCAAGAGACCCAGTACTTC. Encoded protein: CASSGAGPQETQYF.

V and J are TRBV2 and TRBJ2-1, with TRBD1 matching 9 bases. The CDR3 runs to 14 residues. In germline, CDR1 is SNHLY, CDR2 FYNNEI. V was pared by 6 bases and J by 4 bases, with 4 bases of the junction left unmatched. For the CDR3, the DNA is TGTGCCAGCAGCAGACAGGGGGGGTACAATGAGCAGTTCTTC. It codes for CASSRQGGYNEQFF. Looking up the rest from reference TRBV2 and TRBJ2-1 gives the full variable domain: EPEVTQTPSHQVTQMGQEVILRCVPISNHLYFYWYRQILGQKVEFLVSFYNNEISEKSEIFDDQFSVERPDGSNFTLKIRSTKLEDSAMYFCASSRQGGYNEQFFGPGTRLTVL.

V is TRBV19 and J is TRBJ2-3, with 8 bases matching TRBD1. Germline CDR1 LNHDA, CDR2 SQIVND (reference sequence). The V and J ends lost 7 bases and 0 bases, in that order; junction bases with no gene match: 6. This CDR3 has 15 residues. The CDR3, as DNA: TGTGCCAGTAAAAGGACAGGGCTTAGCACAGATACGCAGTATTTT. Its protein product is CASKRTGLSTDTQYF.

The table lists this clonotype with a few counts. The chain employs TRBV29-1 and TRBJ2-1; a possible D gene is TRBD2 (6 bases). The germline CDR1 and CDR2 sequences are SQVTM and ANQGSEA. The ends were cut back, 7 bases at V and 5 bases at J, with 18 bases in the middle. The CDR3 extends over 14 amino acids. The CDR3 coding sequence is TGCAGCGCCCCCCTTAGCGGCCATAACAATGAGCAGTTCTTC. Its protein product is CSAPLSGHNNEQFF.

The genes are TRBV12-3 or TRBV12-4 and TRBJ1-5; 7 nucleotides agree with TRBD1. This CDR3 has 13 amino acids. J lost 9 bases, V lost 6 bases, and 8 bases had no gene match. The CDR3 DNA reads TGTGCCAGCAGCTCCGACAGGGCTGGGCCCCAGCATTTT. This encodes CASSSDRAGPQHF.

This clonotype turned up a few times. The rearrangement joins TRBV7-9 to TRBJ2-3; no firm D call. This CDR3 is 14 amino acids long. From germline, CDR1 is SEHNR and CDR2 FQNEAQ (reference sequence). V was cut by 1 base and J by 6 bases, with 11 bases left in between. The CDR3 loop is CASSLEIERDTQYF. CDR3 nucleotide sequence: TGTGCCAGCAGCTTAGAAATAGAAAGGGATACGCAGTATTTT.

This clonotype was detected ten times or more. The chain has TRBV29-1 and TRBJ2-1; TRBD1 agrees at 8 bases. Trimming removed 7 bases from V and 6 bases from J; junction bases left unmatched: 2. This CDR3 has 11 residues. CDR1 SQVTM and CDR2 ANQGSEA come from the germline V gene. DNA for the CDR3: TGCAGCGGGGACAGGTCCAATGAGCAGTTCTTC. This sequence encodes CSGDRSNEQFF.

The chain joins TRBV9 to TRBJ1-1; D call uncertain. CDR1 is SGDLS, CDR2 YYNGEE, per germline. The CDR3 loop spans 13 amino acids. Trimming took 0 bases from V and 4 from J, leaving 7 bases between them. The CDR3 DNA is TGTGCCAGCAGCGTAGCCCTCTTCACTGAAGCTTTCTTT. Protein sequence: CASSVALFTEAFF.

The genes are TRBV4-1 and TRBJ2-7, with D unclear. V shed 0 bases and J shed 7 bases, with 10 bases lying between them. The CDR3 is 13 residues long. Germline V gives CDR1 MGHRA, CDR2 YSYEKL. CDR3 region: CASSQEYVTEQYF. CDR3 nucleotide sequence: TGCGCCAGCAGCCAAGAATATGTGACGGAGCAGTACTTC.

This chain connects TRBV2 to TRBJ1-2, with D tentatively TRBD1 (6 bases). This CDR3 spans 14 amino acids. CDR1 is SNHLY, CDR2 FYNNEI, per germline. V dropped 4 bases and J dropped 4 bases, with 13 bases sitting between them. Here the CDR3 reads CASSGRGNAYGYTF. The CDR3, as DNA: TGTGCCAGCAGTGGTAGGGGGAATGCCTATGGCTACACCTTC.

This clonotype was observed many times. The V call is TRBV28, the J call TRBJ2-3; D is uncertain. V lost 2 bases to trimming and J lost 5 bases, with 8 bases between them. Germline V gene lookup returns CDR1 MDHEN and CDR2 SYDVKM. The CDR3 length is 13 residues. CDR3 sequence (DNA): TGTGCCAGCAGTTTAGGGAAAATAGATACGCAGTATTTT. It codes for CASSLGKIDTQYF.

V and J are TRBV7-3 and TRBJ2-3, with TRBD2 identical over 15 bases. This CDR3 comprises 15 residues. The germline CDR1 and CDR2 sequences are SGHTA and FQGTGA. The trim removed 5 bases at V and 7 bases at J, leaving 4 bases unmatched. The CDR3 loop reads CASSVGLAGGNTQYF. The DNA for the CDR3 is TGTGCCAGCAGCGTGGGACTAGCGGGAGGAAATACGCAGTATTTT. Together with reference TRBV7-3 and TRBJ2-3, the CDR3 gives the full variable domain: GAGVSQTPSNKVTEKGKYVELRCDPISGHTALYWYRQSLGQGPEFLIYFQGTGAADDSGLPNDRFFAVRPEGSVSTLKIQRTERGDSAVYLCASSVGLAGGNTQYFGPGTRLTVL.

This clonotype was recorded many times. The rearrangement links TRBV27 to TRBJ1-4; TRBD1 matches at 7 bases. With 3 bases clipped from V and 6 bases from J, the junction kept 4 bases outside the gene matches. Germline V gene sequence: CDR1 MNHEY, CDR2 SMNVEV (reference sequence). The CDR3 covers 14 residues. CDR3 in amino acids: CASSFGRGYEKLFF. The DNA for the CDR3 is TGTGCCAGCAGTTTCGGCAGGGGGTATGAAAAACTGTTTTTT.

This clonotype has at least ten counts. The chain joins TRBV7-2 to TRBJ1-1; D not certain. The germline V gene encodes CDR1 SGHTA and CDR2 FQGNSA. Deletions cut 3 bases from V and 5 bases from J, with 13 bases between. The CDR3 is 14 amino acids. The CDR3 bases are TGTGCCAGCAGCTTCCTGGTCACCGGGACTGAAGCTTTCTTT. It specifies CASSFLVTGTEAFF. Full variable domain (outside the CDR3, taken from reference TRBV7-2 and TRBJ1-1): GAGVSQSPSNKVTEKGKDVELRCDPISGHTALYWYRQSLGQGLEFLIYFQGNSAPDKSGLPSDRFSAERTGGSVSTLTIQRTQQEDSAVYLCASSFLVTGTEAFFGQGTRLTVV.

This clonotype came up a few times. CDR3 DNA sequence: TGTGCCAGCAGTCCAACTAGCGTAAAGGGGCAAGAGACCCAGTACTTC. It encodes CASSPTSVKGQETQYF. J is TRBJ2-5 and V is TRBV12-3 or TRBV12-4; 7 bases match TRBD2. Trimming at V came to 5 bases and at J to 2 bases, leaving 11 bases not matched to a gene. CDR3 length: 16 amino acids.

This clonotype was observed many times. The J gene is TRBJ1-3, the V gene TRBV29-1, with 7 positions matching TRBD1. The CDR3 has 14 residues. Germline V gives CDR1 SQVTM, CDR2 ANQGSEA. V lost 7 bases to trimming and J lost 4 bases; unmatched junction nucleotides: 10. Here the CDR3 reads CSAMTGFIGNTIYF. CDR3 nucleotide sequence: TGCAGCGCCATGACAGGGTTCATAGGAAACACCATATATTTT. Variable domain in full (rest from reference TRBV29-1 and TRBJ1-3): SAVISQKPSRDICQRGTSLTIQCQVDSQVTMMFWYRQQPGQSLTLIATANQGSEATYESGFVIDKFPISRPNLTFSTLTVSNMSPEDSSIYLCSAMTGFIGNTIYFGEGSWLTVV.

Many counts were recorded for this clonotype. CDR3 sequence: CSAYTSGRRFETQYF. The CDR3 DNA sequence: TGCAGTGCTTACACTAGCGGGAGGAGGTTTGAGACCCAGTACTTC. The chain carries TRBV20-1 and TRBJ2-5, with 12 positions matching TRBD2. The germline V gene encodes CDR1 DFQATT and CDR2 SNEGSKA (reference sequence). The trim removed 5 bases at V and 5 bases at J, leaving 9 bases unmatched. The CDR3 is made up of 15 amino acids.

As DNA, the CDR3 is TGTGCCAGCAGCACCGGGACTAGCAGTGACTATGAGCAGTTCTTC. It encodes CASSTGTSSDYEQFF. The genes are TRBV7-3 and TRBJ2-1, with 9 bases matching TRBD2. Germline values: CDR1 SGHTA, CDR2 FQGTGA. The V and J ends lost 5 bases and 8 bases, in that order; junction bases with no gene match: 10. The CDR3 spans 15 residues.